The 27 T cell receptor beta chains below all came from one sample that was sequenced in a study of T cells in Graves' hyperthyroidism and ophthalmopathy. TCR beta CDR3 regions were amplified from RNA. The TCR CDR3 first-round RT-PCR relied on the HTBI primer set. TCRdb re-analysed the multiplex PCR reads in MiXCR, keeping a single row per CDR3 protein. The table has about 350,000 distinct CDR3 sequences, roughly 13% seen once. The sample comprised blood. Receptors originate from a woman aged 40-49 years with Graves' ophthalmopathy.

This clonotype was observed many times. This chain connects TRBV7-9 to TRBJ1-3; 9 bases map to TRBD1. This CDR3 contains 17 residues. The V segment lost 4 bases and the J segment 3 bases; nucleotides outside the gene matches: 10. Germline lookup yields CDR1 SEHNR and CDR2 FQNEAQ (reference sequence). CDR3 coding DNA: TGTGCCAGCAGCTCCTCTCCCCGGGACAGGGTTGGAAACACCATATATTTT. Translating it yields CASSSSPRDRVGNTIYF.

This clonotype was seen ten or more times. The V gene is TRBV7-9, the J gene TRBJ2-3; D not certain. Germline V gives CDR1 SEHNR, CDR2 FQNEAQ (reference sequence). Deletions cut 5 bases from V and 2 bases from J, with 8 bases between. The CDR3 covers 13 residues. The DNA of the CDR3 is TGTGCCAGCAGCGAAAGGAACACAGATACGCAGTATTTT. Its protein is CASSERNTDTQYF.

This clonotype has ten or more counts. This rearrangement joins TRBV2 to TRBJ2-7, with D unresolved. CDR3 length equals 12 residues. Germline V gene data show CDR1 as SNHLY and CDR2 as FYNNEI. Between the trimmed V and J ends, which lost 3 bases and 3 bases, there was a span of 6 bases. The CDR3 coding sequence is TGTGCCAGCAGTGATTCCAACTACGAGCAGTACTTC. Its translation is CASSDSNYEQYF.

The table lists this clonotype with many counts. V and J are TRBV7-8 and TRBJ2-7; D is possibly TRBD2 (6 bases). The V and J ends lost 2 bases and 3 bases respectively, with 20 bases between them. The germline gives CDR1 SGHVS, CDR2 FQNEAQ. This CDR3 is 17 amino acids long. CDR3 residues: CASSLTYARLDDYEQYF. The CDR3 region has the DNA TGTGCCAGCAGCTTAACCTACGCCCGACTAGACGACTACGAGCAGTACTTC.

This clonotype has a handful of counts. The chain joins TRBV9 to TRBJ1-1; TRBD1 is a possible D gene (6 bases). The CDR3 totals 18 residues. CDR1 is SGDLS and CDR2 is YYNGEE in the germline V gene. The germline V and J ends were trimmed by 0 bases and 4 bases, with 22 bases remaining between them. CDR3 sequence reads: CASSVALGGGGESTEAFF. Written as DNA, the CDR3 is TGTGCCAGCAGCGTAGCCCTGGGGGGGGGGGGCGAGAGCACTGAAGCTTTCTTT.

This clonotype was seen a handful of times. This rearrangement joins TRBV6-1 to TRBJ1-4, with 10 bases identical to TRBD1. CDR1 MNHNS and CDR2 SASEGT come from the germline V gene. The CDR3 length is 14 residues. Losses at the gene ends were 5 bases for V and 7 bases for J; bases not matched to a gene: 4. The DNA for the CDR3 is TGTGCCAGCAGTATGACAGGGGGCGGTGAAAAACTGTTTTTT. Translation gives CASSMTGGGEKLFF.

This clonotype was counted at least ten times. The chain uses TRBV19 and TRBJ1-5; 10 bases align to TRBD1. The germline V gene encodes CDR1 LNHDA and CDR2 SQIVND (reference sequence). This CDR3 is built from 16 residues. J lost 6 bases, V lost 3 bases, and 8 bases had no gene match. The CDR3 coding sequence is TGTGCCAGTAGTATTCTGGGGACAGGGGTTTTTCAGCCCCAGCATTTT. It codes for CASSILGTGVFQPQHF.

The chain carries TRBV20-1 and TRBJ2-7; D gene unclear. V lost 3 bases and J lost 6, with 15 bases in between. CDR3 length equals 13 residues. From germline, CDR1 is DFQATT and CDR2 SNEGSKA (reference sequence). The CDR3 is CSARIAASGEQYF. DNA of the CDR3: TGCAGTGCTAGGATTGCCGCCTCTGGCGAGCAGTACTTC.

This clonotype was detected ten times or more. The chain combines TRBV12-3 or TRBV12-4 with TRBJ2-7; the match to TRBD2 covers 7 bases. This CDR3 spans 13 amino acids. The V segment lost 2 bases and the J segment 7 bases; nucleotides outside the gene matches: 5. Here the CDR3 DNA reads TGTGCCAGCAGTTTATTCCGGGGAGGGGAGCAGTACTTC. It is translated as CASSLFRGGEQYF.

This clonotype was observed many times. J is TRBJ2-7 and V is TRBV6-1; tentatively, D is TRBD2 (5 bases). The germline gives CDR1 MNHNS, CDR2 SASEGT. The CDR3 is 14 amino acids. V dropped 7 bases and J dropped 0 bases, with 13 bases sitting between them. For the CDR3, the DNA is TGTGCCAGCACCCGAGGGCTGGGCTCCTACGAGCAGTACTTC. It encodes CASTRGLGSYEQYF.

This clonotype was observed a handful of times. This chain uses TRBV7-8 with TRBJ2-5; 8 bases map to TRBD2. The junction had 12 bases not matched to a gene; V was cut back by 4 bases and J by 5 bases. The CDR3 is made up of 16 amino acids. CDR1 is SGHVS and CDR2 is FQNEAQ in the germline V gene. CDR3: CASSSLPGGGGETQYF. DNA for the CDR3: TGTGCCAGCAGCTCCCTACCCGGGGGGGGCGGGGAGACCCAGTACTTC.

For this clonotype: This may be a read error, as it is one base from a much larger clone. The chain joins TRBV20-1 to TRBJ2-5; 12 nucleotides line up with TRBD2. The CDR3 runs 14 residues. V shed 1 base and J 5 bases; nucleotides not matched to a gene: 2. Looked up from germline, CDR1 is DFQATT and CDR2 is SNEGSKA (reference sequence). The CDR3, as DNA: TGCAGTGCTAGAGCTAGCGGGGGGGCGGAGACCCAGTACTTC. Amino acid sequence: CSARASGGAETQYF.

Many counts were recorded for this clonotype. The V gene is TRBV19, the J gene TRBJ1-1, with D uncertain. V was clipped by 3 bases and J by 1 base, with 6 bases between them. Germline loops: CDR1 LNHDA, CDR2 SQIVND (reference sequence). The CDR3 spans 13 residues. The chain's CDR3 is CASSMRENTEAFF. Here the CDR3 DNA reads TGTGCCAGTAGTATGCGCGAGAACACTGAAGCTTTCTTT.

The V gene is TRBV7-2, the J gene TRBJ2-1; 8 positions agree with TRBD1. The CDR3 totals 17 residues. Trimming cost V 0 bases and J 0 bases; bases outside gene matches: 4. The germline gives CDR1 SGHTA, CDR2 FQGNSA. The CDR3 spells CASSLAAGGPSYNEQFF. The CDR3 DNA follows: TGTGCCAGCAGCTTAGCGGCAGGGGGCCCCTCCTACAATGAGCAGTTCTTC.

A note on this clonotype: A much larger clone differs from this one at a single base, so this may be a read error. The CDR3 end shows no conserved phenylalanine or tryptophan, and so a read error is likely. V gene TRBV20-1 combines with J gene TRBJ2-5; 8 bases align to TRBD2. Germline-derived CDR1 and CDR2 are DFQATT and SNEGSKA (reference sequence). The V segment lost 6 bases and the J segment 5 bases; nucleotides outside the gene matches: 8. CDR3 length: 13 amino acids. In DNA form, the CDR3 reads TGCAGTGCCTTTAGCGGGGTCCATGAGACCCAGTACCTC. It yields the protein CSAFSGVHETQYL.

This clonotype came up many times. The V and J genes are TRBV12-3 or TRBV12-4 and TRBJ1-3; D possibly corresponds to TRBD1 (6 bases). Trimming left V 5 bases short and J 0 bases short, with 11 bases between. The CDR3 is made up of 15 amino acids. CDR3 bases: TGTGCCAGCAGTGACAGGTTCAGCTCTGGAAACACCATATATTTT. Its translation is CASSDRFSSGNTIYF.

The chain joins TRBV30 to TRBJ2-2; D ambiguous. The germline gives CDR1 GTSNPN, CDR2 SVGIG (reference sequence). V lost 3 bases and J lost 3, with 8 bases in between. The CDR3 is 13 residues long. The CDR3 loop is CAWRMGYTGELFF. CDR3 coding DNA: TGTGCCTGGAGGATGGGCTACACCGGGGAGCTGTTTTTT. Full variable domain (rest looked up from reference TRBV30 and TRBJ2-2): SQTIHQWPATLVQPVGSPLSLECTVEGTSNPNLYWYRQAAGRGLQLLFYSVGIGQISSEVPQNLSASRPQDRQFILSSKKLLLSDSGFYLCAWRMGYTGELFFGEGSRLTVL.

The chain has TRBV28 and TRBJ2-3, with D unclear. Germline V lookup: CDR1 MDHEN, CDR2 SYDVKM. V gave up 8 bases and J gave up 1 base, with 7 bases separating them. CDR3 size: 12 residues. The CDR3 protein is CASHRGTDTQYF. The CDR3 DNA is TGTGCCAGCCATAGAGGCACAGATACGCAGTATTTT.

The V gene is TRBV27, the J gene TRBJ2-7; the match to TRBD2 covers 9 bases. The germline CDR1 and CDR2 sequences are MNHEY and SMNVEV (reference sequence). This CDR3 region has 17 residues. J lost 5 bases, V lost 3 bases, and 14 bases had no gene match. CDR3 DNA: TGTGCCAGCAGTTTGTGGTTGGCTAGCGGGAAAGATAACGAGCAGTACTTC. It yields the protein CASSLWLASGKDNEQYF.

In this sample, this clonotype turned up many times. J is TRBJ1-5 and V is TRBV27, with 7 bases fitting TRBD1. CDR1 and CDR2 (germline): MNHEY, SMNVEV (reference sequence). This CDR3 spans 13 amino acids. With V trimmed by 7 bases and J by 8 bases, 8 bases remained unmatched. The CDR3 spells CASTPFTGEPQHF. The CDR3 DNA is TGTGCCAGCACTCCCTTCACAGGGGAGCCCCAGCATTTT.

This clonotype was recorded a few times. This sequence joins TRBV9 and TRBJ2-1, with a weak D call TRBD2 (5 bases). V was shortened by 4 bases and J by 5 bases, with 13 bases between the two germline ends. In germline, CDR1 is SGDLS, CDR2 YYNGEE. The CDR3 loop spans 14 amino acids. The CDR3 loop reads CASSRESGNNEQFF. CDR3 nucleotides: TGTGCCAGCAGCCGGGAAAGCGGAAACAATGAGCAGTTCTTC.

This clonotype was recorded many times. The V gene is TRBV6-1, the J gene TRBJ1-6; the D gene is possibly TRBD1 (5 bases). Deletions cut 6 bases from V and 6 bases from J, with 18 bases between. Germline values: CDR1 MNHNS, CDR2 SASEGT. The CDR3 sequence is 16 residues long. The CDR3 coding sequence is TGTGCCAGCAGCCTGCGGCAGGGCTCTTCTAATTCACCCCTCCACTTT. This sequence encodes CASSLRQGSSNSPLHF.

The chain recombines TRBV19 with TRBJ1-2; TRBD1 might be the D (6 bases). Germline CDR1 and CDR2: LNHDA and SQIVND (reference sequence). This CDR3 is built from 13 residues. V lost 5 bases to trimming and J lost 8 bases, with 15 bases between them. CDR3 loop: CASSEYLQGGYTF. CDR3 nucleotides: TGTGCCAGTAGTGAATACCTACAGGGAGGCTACACCTTC.

V gene TRBV14 combines with J gene TRBJ1-3; D ambiguous. The CDR3 extends over 14 amino acids. Germline V lookup: CDR1 SGHDN, CDR2 FVKESK. The V end was cut by 2 bases, the J end by 2 bases, with 7 bases between. CDR3 DNA: TGTGCCAGCAGCCAACAGAGAACTGGAAACACCATATATTTT. Its protein is CASSQQRTGNTIYF.

In the case of this clonotype: The germline gene is not matched at one end of the junction; a read error may be the cause. The chain uses TRBV3-1 and TRBJ2-1; possible D gene TRBD2, 5 bases. Germline-derived CDR1 and CDR2 are LGHDT and YNNKEL (reference sequence). The CDR3 loop spans 15 amino acids. CDR3 in DNA: TGTGCCAGCAGCCAAGGTCGAGGGAGCTACGATGAGCAGTTCTTC. Residues: CASSQGRGSYDEQFF.

This clonotype was counted ten times or more. The chain joins TRBV13 to TRBJ2-1; 9 nucleotides line up with TRBD1. Germline-derived CDR1 and CDR2 are PRHDT and FYEKMQ (reference sequence). This CDR3 is 15 amino acids long. The V and J ends lost 4 bases and 7 bases, in that order; junction bases with no gene match: 8. CDR3 sequence reads: CASSSKDRGRNEQFF. CDR3 in DNA: TGTGCCAGCAGCTCGAAGGACAGGGGAAGGAATGAGCAGTTCTTC.

This clonotype was recorded many times. The gene calls are TRBV12-3 or TRBV12-4 and TRBJ1-2; D unclear. Trimming cost V 1 base and J 5 bases, with 14 bases left between them. The CDR3 sequence is 15 residues long. The CDR3 nucleotides read TGTGCCAGCAGTTTAGGCCCTCAATCCTTATATGGCTACACCTTC. This sequence encodes CASSLGPQSLYGYTF.